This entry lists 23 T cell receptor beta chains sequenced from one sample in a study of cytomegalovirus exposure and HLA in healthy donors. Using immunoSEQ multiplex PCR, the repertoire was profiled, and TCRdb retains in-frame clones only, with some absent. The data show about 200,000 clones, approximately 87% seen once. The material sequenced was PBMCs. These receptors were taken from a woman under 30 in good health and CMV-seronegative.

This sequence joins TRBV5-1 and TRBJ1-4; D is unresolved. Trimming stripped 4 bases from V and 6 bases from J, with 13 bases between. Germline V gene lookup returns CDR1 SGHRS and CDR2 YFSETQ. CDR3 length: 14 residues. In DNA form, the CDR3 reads TGCGCCAGCAGCCCTGGGTTGATCGATGAAAAACTGTTTTTT. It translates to CASSPGLIDEKLFF. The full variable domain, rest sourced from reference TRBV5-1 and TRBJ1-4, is KAGVTQTPRYLIKTRGQQVTLSCSPISGHRSVSWYQQTPGQGLQFLFEYFSETQRNKGNFPGRFSGRQFSNSRSEMNVSTLELGDSALYLCASSPGLIDEKLFFGSGTQLSVL.

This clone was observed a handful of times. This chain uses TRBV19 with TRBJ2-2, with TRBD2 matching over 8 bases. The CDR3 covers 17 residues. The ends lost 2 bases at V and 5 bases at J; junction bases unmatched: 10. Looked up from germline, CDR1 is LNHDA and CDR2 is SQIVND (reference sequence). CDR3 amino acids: CASSILRKAGGTGELFF. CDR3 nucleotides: TGTGCCAGTAGTATATTGCGTAAGGCGGGGGGTACCGGGGAGCTGTTTTTT.

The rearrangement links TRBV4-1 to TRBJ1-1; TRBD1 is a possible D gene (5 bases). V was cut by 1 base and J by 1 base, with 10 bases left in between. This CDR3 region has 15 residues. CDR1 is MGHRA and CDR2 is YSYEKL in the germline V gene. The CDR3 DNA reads TGCGCCAGCAGCCAAGGGCACGGACAGAACACTGAAGCTTTCTTT. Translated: CASSQGHGQNTEAFF.

CDR3 nucleotide sequence: TGTGCCAGCAGCTTGGGAGTTATACCTACCTACGAGCAGTACTTC. Translated: CASSLGVIPTYEQYF. The chain recombines TRBV5-8 with TRBJ2-7; no definite D call. The CDR3 has 15 residues. CDR1 is SGHTS, CDR2 YDEGEE, per germline. Between the trimmed V and J ends, which lost 0 bases and 2 bases, there was a span of 12 bases. The complete variable domain, with remaining parts taken from reference TRBV5-8 and TRBJ2-7, reads EAGVTQSPTHLIKTRGQQATLRCSPISGHTSVYWYQQALGLGLQFLLWYDEGEERNRGNFPPRFSGRQFPNYSSELNVNALELEDSALYLCASSLGVIPTYEQYFGPGTRLTVT.

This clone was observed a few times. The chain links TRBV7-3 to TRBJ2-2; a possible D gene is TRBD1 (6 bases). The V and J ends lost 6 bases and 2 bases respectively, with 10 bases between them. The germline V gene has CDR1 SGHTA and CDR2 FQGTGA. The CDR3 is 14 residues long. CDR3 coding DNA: TGTGCCAGCAGGACAGGACTTAACACCGGGGAGCTGTTTTTT. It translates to CASRTGLNTGELFF.

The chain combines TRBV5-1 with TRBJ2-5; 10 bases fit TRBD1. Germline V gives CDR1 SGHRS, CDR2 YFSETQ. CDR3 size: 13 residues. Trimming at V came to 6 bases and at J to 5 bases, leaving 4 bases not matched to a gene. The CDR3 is CASNAGQGETQYF. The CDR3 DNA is TGCGCCAGCAACGCGGGACAGGGGGAGACCCAGTACTTC.

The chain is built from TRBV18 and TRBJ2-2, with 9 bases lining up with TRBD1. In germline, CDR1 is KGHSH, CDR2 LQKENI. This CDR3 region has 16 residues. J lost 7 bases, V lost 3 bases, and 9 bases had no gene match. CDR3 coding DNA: TGTGCCAGCTCACCTCCCGGGACAGGGCGAGTCGGGGAGCTGTTTTTT. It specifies CASSPPGTGRVGELFF.

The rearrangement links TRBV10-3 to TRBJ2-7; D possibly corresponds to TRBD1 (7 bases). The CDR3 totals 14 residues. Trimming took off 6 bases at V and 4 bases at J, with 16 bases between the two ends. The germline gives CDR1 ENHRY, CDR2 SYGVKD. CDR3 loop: CAISEGAAGYEQYF. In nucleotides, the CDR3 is TGTGCCATCAGCGAGGGGGCTGCGGGGTACGAGCAGTACTTC.

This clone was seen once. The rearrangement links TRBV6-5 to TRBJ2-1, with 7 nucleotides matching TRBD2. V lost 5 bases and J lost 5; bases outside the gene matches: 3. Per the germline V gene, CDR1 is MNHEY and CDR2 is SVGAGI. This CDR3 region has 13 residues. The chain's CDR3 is CASSRTRDNEQFF. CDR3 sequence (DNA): TGTGCCAGCAGTCGGACTAGGGACAATGAGCAGTTCTTC.

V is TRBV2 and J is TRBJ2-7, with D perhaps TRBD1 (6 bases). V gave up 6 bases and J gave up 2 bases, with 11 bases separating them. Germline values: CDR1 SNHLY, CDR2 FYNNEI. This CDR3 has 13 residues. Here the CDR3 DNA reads TGTGCCAGCAGCGGGACATCCACCTACGAGCAGTACTTC. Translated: CASSGTSTYEQYF.

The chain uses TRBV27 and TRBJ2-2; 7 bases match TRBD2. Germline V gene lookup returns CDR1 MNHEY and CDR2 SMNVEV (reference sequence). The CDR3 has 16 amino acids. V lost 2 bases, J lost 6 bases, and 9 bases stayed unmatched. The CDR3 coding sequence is TGTGCCAGCAGTTTAATGGGAGGGGTGTTGGCCGGGGAGCTGTTTTTT. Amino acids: CASSLMGGVLAGELFF.

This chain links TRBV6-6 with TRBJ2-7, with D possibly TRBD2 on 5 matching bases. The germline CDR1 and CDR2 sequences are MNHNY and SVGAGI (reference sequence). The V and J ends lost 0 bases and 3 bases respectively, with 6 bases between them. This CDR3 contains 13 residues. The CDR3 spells CASSYSGNYEQYF. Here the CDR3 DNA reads TGTGCCAGCAGTTACTCCGGGAACTACGAGCAGTACTTC.

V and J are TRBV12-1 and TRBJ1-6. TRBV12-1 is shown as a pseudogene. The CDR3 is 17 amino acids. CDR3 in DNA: TGTGCCAGCAGCCCTATGGGGGGGACCCCTTATAATTCACCCCTCCACTTT. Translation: CASSPMGGTPYNSPLHF.

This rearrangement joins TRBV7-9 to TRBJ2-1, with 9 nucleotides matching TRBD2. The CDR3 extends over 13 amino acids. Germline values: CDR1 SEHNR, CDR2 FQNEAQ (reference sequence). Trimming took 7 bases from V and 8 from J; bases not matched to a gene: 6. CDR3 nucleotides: TGTGCCAGCAAGGCTAGCGGGGCCGATGAGCAGTTCTTC. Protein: CASKASGADEQFF.

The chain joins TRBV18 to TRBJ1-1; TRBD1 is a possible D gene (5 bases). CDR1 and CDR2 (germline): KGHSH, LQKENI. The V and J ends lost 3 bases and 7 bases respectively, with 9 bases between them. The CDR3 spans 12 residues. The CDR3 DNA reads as TGTGCCAGCTCACCTATGGGACTTGAAGCTTTCTTT. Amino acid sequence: CASSPMGLEAFF.

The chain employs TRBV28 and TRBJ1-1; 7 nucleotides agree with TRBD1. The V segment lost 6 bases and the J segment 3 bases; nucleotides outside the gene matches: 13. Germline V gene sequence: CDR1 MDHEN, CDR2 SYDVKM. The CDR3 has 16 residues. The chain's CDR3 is CASRSRTGWHHTEAFF. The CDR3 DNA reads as TGTGCCAGCAGGTCCAGGACAGGTTGGCACCACACTGAAGCTTTCTTT. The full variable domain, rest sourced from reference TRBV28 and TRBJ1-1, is DVKVTQSSRYLVKRTGEKVFLECVQDMDHENMFWYRQDPGLGLRLIYFSYDVKMKEKGDIPEGYSVSREKKERFSLILESASTNQTSMYLCASRSRTGWHHTEAFFGQGTRLTVV.

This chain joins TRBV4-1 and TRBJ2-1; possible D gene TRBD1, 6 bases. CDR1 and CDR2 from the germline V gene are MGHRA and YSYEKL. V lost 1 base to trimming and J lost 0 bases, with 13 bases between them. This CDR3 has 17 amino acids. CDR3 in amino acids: CASSQVLTGNSYNEQFF. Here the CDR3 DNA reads TGCGCCAGCAGCCAAGTCCTAACAGGGAACTCCTACAATGAGCAGTTCTTC.

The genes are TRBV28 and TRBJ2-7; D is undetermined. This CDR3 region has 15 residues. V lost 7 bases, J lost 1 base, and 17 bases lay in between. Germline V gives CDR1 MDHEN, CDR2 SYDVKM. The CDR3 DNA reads TGTGCCAGCATCCTACCCTGGTGCCATTCCTACGAGCAGTACTTC. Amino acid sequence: CASILPWCHSYEQYF.

CDR3 region: CASSEGETYNEQFF. In DNA form, the CDR3 reads TGTGCCAGCAGTGAAGGGGAGACCTACAATGAGCAGTTCTTC. The chain has TRBV2 and TRBJ2-1, with a tentative D call TRBD2 (5 bases). Germline CDR1 SNHLY, CDR2 FYNNEI. V shed 1 base and J shed 2 bases, with 6 bases lying between them. The CDR3 has 14 residues. Full variable domain (remainder filled in from reference TRBV2 and TRBJ2-1): EPEVTQTPSHQVTQMGQEVILRCVPISNHLYFYWYRQILGQKVEFLVSFYNNEISEKSEIFDDQFSVERPDGSNFTLKIRSTKLEDSAMYFCASSEGETYNEQFFGPGTRLTVL.

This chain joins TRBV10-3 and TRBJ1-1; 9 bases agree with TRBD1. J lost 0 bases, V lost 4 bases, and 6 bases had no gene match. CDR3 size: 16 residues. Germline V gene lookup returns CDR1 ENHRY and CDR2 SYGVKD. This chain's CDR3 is CAISAGTGLMNTEAFF. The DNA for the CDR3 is TGTGCCATCAGTGCCGGGACAGGGCTCATGAACACTGAAGCTTTCTTT.

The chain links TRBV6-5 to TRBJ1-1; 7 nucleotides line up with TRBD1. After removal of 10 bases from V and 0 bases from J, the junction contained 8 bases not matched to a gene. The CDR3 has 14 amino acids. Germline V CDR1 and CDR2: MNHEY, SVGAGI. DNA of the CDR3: TGTGCCACCCGGAGGGGGCAGTTGAACACTGAAGCTTTCTTT. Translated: CATRRGQLNTEAFF.

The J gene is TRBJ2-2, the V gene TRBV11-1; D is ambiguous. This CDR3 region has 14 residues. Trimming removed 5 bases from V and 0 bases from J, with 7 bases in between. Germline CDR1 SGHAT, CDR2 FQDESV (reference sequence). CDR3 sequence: CASSPSANTGELFF. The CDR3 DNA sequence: TGTGCCAGCAGCCCTTCAGCGAACACCGGGGAGCTGTTTTTT.

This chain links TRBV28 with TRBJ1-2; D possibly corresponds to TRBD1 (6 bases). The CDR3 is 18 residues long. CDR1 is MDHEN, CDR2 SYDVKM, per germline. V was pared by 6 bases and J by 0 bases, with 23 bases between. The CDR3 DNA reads TGTGCCAGCAGCCTTCGAGGGGGGACTACCCTAGCTAACTATGGCTACACCTTC. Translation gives CASSLRGGTTLANYGYTF.